A single sample is the source of the 18 T cell receptor beta chains below, sequenced in a study of breast tumors, draining lymph nodes, adjacent tissues. From the multiplex PCR reads, TCRdb called clonotypes with MiXCR, one entry per CDR3 protein. This table holds 120,000 to 150,000 distinct CDR3 sequences, approximately 32% found once. Samples came from axillary lymph nodes draining the breast cancer. Material: axillary lymph node tissue. The receptors here all came from a female donor with breast cancer. Some clones in this sample may be carry-over from other donors' samples.

The chain combines TRBV27 with TRBJ1-3; 7 nucleotides agree with TRBD1. This CDR3 region has 15 residues. Per the germline V gene, CDR1 is MNHEY and CDR2 is SMNVEV (reference sequence). Trimming took 7 bases from V and 1 from J; bases not matched to a gene: 7. The CDR3 sequence: CASNEMTGSGNTIYF. The CDR3 DNA reads as TGTGCCAGCAACGAAATGACAGGGTCTGGAAACACCATATATTTT.

The chain combines TRBV6-5 with TRBJ1-2; D call uncertain. The germline gives CDR1 MNHEY, CDR2 SVGAGI. CDR3 size: 16 residues. V lost 7 bases and J 3 bases, leaving 21 bases between the germline ends. CDR3 residues: CASKRGGSRFDYGYTF. CDR3 nucleotides: TGTGCCAGCAAGCGCGGAGGCTCTAGGTTTGACTATGGCTACACCTTC.

This clonotype was seen repeatedly, ten times or more. The J gene is TRBJ2-2, the V gene TRBV20-1, with 8 bases identical to TRBD2. The V segment lost 4 bases and the J segment 1 base; nucleotides outside the gene matches: 2. The CDR3 length is 14 residues. Germline-derived CDR1 and CDR2 are DFQATT and SNEGSKA (reference sequence). CDR3 protein: CSAISGGNTGELFF. CDR3 DNA: TGCAGTGCTATCAGCGGGGGGAACACCGGGGAGCTGTTTTTT.

This clonotype was counted many times. J is TRBJ2-7 and V is TRBV6-2 or TRBV6-3; 7 nucleotides align to TRBD1. The V gene end was trimmed by 5 bases and the J gene end by 5 bases; junction bases not matched to a gene: 6. From germline, CDR1 is MNHEY and CDR2 SVGEGT. The CDR3 extends over 13 amino acids. The CDR3 bases are TGTGCCAGCAGTCCCCACGACAGGGACGAGCAGTACGTC. It codes for CASSPHDRDEQYV.

Concerning this clonotype: A much larger clone differs by one base, so this may be a read error. The gene calls are TRBV6-1 and TRBJ2-1; TRBD2 agrees at 12 bases. The CDR3 is 14 residues long. V shed 5 bases, J shed 10 bases, and the junction held 6 bases outside the gene matches. Germline V gene data show CDR1 as MNHNS and CDR2 as SASEGT. CDR3 DNA: TGTGCCAGCAGTCCTAGCGGGGGGGCTCAGGAGCAGTTCTTC. Translation: CASSPSGGAQEQFF.

This clonotype was picked up many times. The chain joins TRBV28 to TRBJ2-7; D not certain. Trimming pared 5 bases from V and 4 bases from J, leaving 9 bases between. Germline V gene lookup returns CDR1 MDHEN and CDR2 SYDVKM. The CDR3 sequence is 12 residues long. This chain's CDR3 is CASSRGQYEQYV. The CDR3 DNA is TGTGCCAGCAGTCGTGGCCAATACGAGCAGTACGTC.

Remarks on this clonotype: This may be a read error: a much more frequent sequence differs by one nucleotide. The chain employs TRBV20-1 and TRBJ1-5; D is uncertain. The length of the CDR3 is 15 residues. Germline CDR1 DFQATT, CDR2 SNEGSKA (reference sequence). V shed 1 base and J shed 6 bases, with 16 bases lying between them. Here the CDR3 reads CSARVSQNRTQPQHF. CDR3 nucleotide sequence: TGCAGTGCTAGAGTGTCGCAGAATCGCACTCAGCCCCAGCATTTT.

Remarks on this clonotype: It is likely a read error, because the conserved phenylalanine at the end of the CDR3 is missing. V is TRBV20-1 and J is TRBJ1-5, with a possible D match to TRBD1 (5 bases). This CDR3 spans 14 amino acids. Germline V CDR1 and CDR2: DFQATT, SNEGSKA (reference sequence). V gave up 7 bases and J gave up 2 bases, with 15 bases separating them. CDR3 residues: CSVGQGGGNQPQHG. For the CDR3, the DNA is TGCAGTGTCGGGCAGGGTGGTGGCAATCAGCCCCAGCATGGT.

Ten or more counts support this clonotype. The germline gene is not matched at one end of the junction; a read error may be the cause. The CDR3 protein is CASSHSGGGSSYEQYF. CDR3 bases: TGTGCCAGCAGTCACTCGGGTGGGGGGAGCTCCTACGAGCAGTACTTC. The chain combines TRBV6-5 with TRBJ2-7, with D perhaps matching TRBD2 (6 bases). The germline V gene has CDR1 MNHEY and CDR2 SVGAGI. The CDR3 runs to 16 residues.

With respect to this clonotype: Possible read error: a much larger clone is one base away. V usage is TRBV5-1 and J usage is TRBJ2-5, with 7 bases fitting TRBD2. The CDR3 spans 17 residues. CDR1 and CDR2 (germline): SGHRS, YFSETQ. The V and J ends lost 4 bases and 3 bases, in that order; junction bases with no gene match: 15. Here the CDR3 reads CASSMGGTYSGEETQYF. CDR3 DNA: TGCGCCAGCAGCATGGGCGGGACTTACAGCGGGGAAGAGACCCAGTACTTC.

This clonotype was seen many times. V is TRBV19 and J is TRBJ2-4, with D unclear. This CDR3 spans 13 amino acids. V lost 5 bases to trimming and J lost 2 bases, with 7 bases between them. The germline CDR1 and CDR2 sequences are LNHDA and SQIVND (reference sequence). The CDR3 region has the DNA TGTGCCAGTAGTCGGTTGTCCAAAAACATTCAGTACTTC. Amino acids: CASSRLSKNIQYF.

This clonotype was counted ten times or more. The V call is TRBV7-2, the J call TRBJ1-2; 9 nucleotides line up with TRBD1. Germline assignment: CDR1 SGHTA and CDR2 FQGNSA. The ends lost 5 bases at V and 4 bases at J; junction bases unmatched: 5. The CDR3 consists of 14 residues. This chain's CDR3 is CASSEGQGIYGYTF. CDR3 coding DNA: TGTGCCAGCAGCGAGGGACAGGGCATCTATGGCTACACCTTC.

This chain links TRBV29-1 with TRBJ2-3; the match to TRBD2 covers 15 bases. Germline trimming cut 7 bases from V and 0 bases from J; bases unmatched to any gene: 5. CDR3 length: 16 residues. In germline, CDR1 is SQVTM, CDR2 ANQGSEA. CDR3 nucleotide sequence: TGCAGCGCCGCGGGGACTAGCGGGGGGAGCACAGATACGCAGTATTTT. Translation: CSAAGTSGGSTDTQYF.

This clonotype was picked up many times. V and J are TRBV4-1 and TRBJ1-4; 8 nucleotides agree with TRBD1. Trimming at V came to 4 bases and at J to 5 bases, leaving 6 bases not matched to a gene. The CDR3 consists of 15 residues. Per the germline V gene, CDR1 is MGHRA and CDR2 is YSYEKL. DNA for the CDR3: TGCGCCAGCAGCCCCGCCGGGACAGGAAATGAAAAACTGTTTTTT. This sequence encodes CASSPAGTGNEKLFF.

The V gene is TRBV28, the J gene TRBJ1-5; TRBD1 aligns across 9 bases. V lost 2 bases, J lost 6 bases, and 5 bases stayed unmatched. The CDR3 runs 15 residues. Per the germline V gene, CDR1 is MDHEN and CDR2 is SYDVKM. CDR3 bases: TGTGCCAGCAGTTTACCTGGGACAGGGCTTCAGCCCCAGCATTTT. Encoded protein: CASSLPGTGLQPQHF.

This clonotype occurred many times. The chain links TRBV20-1 to TRBJ2-3; TRBD2 is a possible D gene (6 bases). V dropped 6 bases and J dropped 0 bases, with 10 bases sitting between them. Looked up from germline, CDR1 is DFQATT and CDR2 is SNEGSKA (reference sequence). The length of the CDR3 is 13 residues. This CDR3 is CSALGLSTDTQYF. Written as DNA, the CDR3 is TGCAGTGCCCTGGGACTTAGCACAGATACGCAGTATTTT.

This clonotype was seen only a few times. The chain joins TRBV28 to TRBJ1-4; 8 bases align to TRBD1. Germline V gene lookup returns CDR1 MDHEN and CDR2 SYDVKM. There are 16 residues in the CDR3. The V segment lost 6 bases and the J segment 0 bases; nucleotides outside the gene matches: 6. This CDR3 reads CASSPGGEATNEKLFF. The DNA for the CDR3 is TGTGCCAGCAGCCCAGGGGGCGAAGCAACTAATGAAAAACTGTTTTTT.

This clonotype showed up many times. The chain uses TRBV29-1 and TRBJ2-1, with a tentative D call TRBD1 (5 bases). The CDR3 sequence is 15 residues long. V shed 2 bases and J shed 4 bases, with 15 bases lying between them. The germline V gene has CDR1 SQVTM and CDR2 ANQGSEA. CDR3 sequence reads: CSVESRQTAYNEQFF. CDR3 bases: TGCAGCGTTGAAAGTCGGCAGACAGCATACAATGAGCAGTTCTTC.